The 21 T cell receptor beta chains in this list originate from one sample, sequenced in a study of beta chain features in type 1 diabetes listed by TCRdb under 2018. Preparation of the library involved the immunoSEQ multiplex PCR assay. The entire isolated RNA was reverse transcribed using the High Capacity cDNA Reverse Transcription Kit, and thus expressed TCRB transcripts were sequenced. In its TCRdb copy, this immuneACCESS table keeps in-frame sequences only and misses some clones. Where compared with another copy, unresolved V genes explain less than half of these, and the others have no known cause. The sample profile shows under 300,000 clones; 27% of them were found once. Of the sample, roughly 4% is held by the ten largest clones. Sequences were obtained from central memory CD4+ T cells from blood. The receptors were gathered from a man aged 25 to 40 in good health.

This chain connects TRBV10-3 to TRBJ1-1; D may be TRBD1 (6 bases). Germline V gene sequence: CDR1 ENHRY, CDR2 SYGVKD. The CDR3 has 14 amino acids. Trimming left V 3 bases short and J 3 bases short, with 11 bases between. The DNA for the CDR3 is TGTGCCATCAGTGACTTTTCAGGGGACACTGAAGCTTTCTTT. Protein product: CAISDFSGDTEAFF.

This chain uses TRBV11-2 with TRBJ2-3; possible D gene TRBD2, 6 bases. CDR3 length equals 15 residues. CDR1 and CDR2 (germline): SGHAT, FQNNGV. Between the trimmed V and J ends, which lost 5 bases and 3 bases, there was a span of 15 bases. The CDR3 nucleotides read TGTGCCAGCAGCGGAGGGGCGGCCCCTACAGATACGCAGTATTTT. Its protein product is CASSGGAAPTDTQYF.

This clone was seen more than once but under ten times. The rearrangement joins TRBV5-1 to TRBJ2-7; possible D gene TRBD2, 5 bases. V was cut by 4 bases and J by 0 bases, with 17 bases left in between. The CDR3 is made up of 16 amino acids. Germline lookup yields CDR1 SGHRS and CDR2 YFSETQ. The CDR3 sequence: CASSPSPREPSYEQYF. The DNA for the CDR3 is TGCGCCAGCAGCCCCTCTCCGAGGGAACCCTCCTACGAGCAGTACTTC.

This clone appeared a single time. The chain recombines TRBV6-5 with TRBJ1-6; D is unclear. The CDR3 spans 15 residues. The germline CDR1 and CDR2 sequences are MNHEY and SVGAGI. Between the trimmed V and J ends, which lost 3 bases and 1 base, there was a span of 7 bases. CDR3 coding DNA: TGTGCCAGCAGTTATGGCGGGTCCTATAATTCACCCCTCCACTTT. Translation: CASSYGGSYNSPLHF.

This clone has a handful of counts. The chain carries TRBV29-1 and TRBJ2-3, with a possible D match to TRBD2 (6 bases). The V gene lost 6 bases and the J gene lost 8 bases, with 12 bases spanning the gap. Germline CDR1 SQVTM, CDR2 ANQGSEA. CDR3 length: 11 amino acids. CDR3 amino acids: CSVAREVTQYF. The CDR3 nucleotides are TGCAGCGTCGCCAGGGAGGTTACGCAGTATTTT.

This clone occurred a few times. Here the CDR3 reads CSVGTTGHYGYTF. CDR3 DNA sequence: TGCAGCGTCGGTACCACCGGGCACTATGGCTACACCTTC. V and J are TRBV29-1 and TRBJ1-2; D not certain. Germline V gene data show CDR1 as SQVTM and CDR2 as ANQGSEA. Trimming left V 6 bases short and J 3 bases short, with 14 bases between. CDR3 length: 13 residues.

A few counts support this clone. This chain joins TRBV9 and TRBJ2-1; 7 positions match TRBD1. The CDR3 covers 15 residues. The junction had 5 bases not matched to a gene; V was cut back by 3 bases and J by 2 bases. Germline V gives CDR1 SGDLS, CDR2 YYNGEE. The CDR3 sequence is CASSGQGTTYNEQFF. The CDR3 DNA is TGTGCCAGCAGCGGACAGGGTACGACCTACAATGAGCAGTTCTTC.

This chain joins TRBV11-2 and TRBJ2-7; TRBD2 aligns across 9 bases. The CDR3 is made up of 15 amino acids. The germline gives CDR1 SGHAT, CDR2 FQNNGV. The ends lost 5 bases at V and 5 bases at J; junction bases unmatched: 10. The CDR3 loop reads CASSTLSGRVNEQYF. As DNA, the CDR3 is TGTGCCAGCAGCACCCTTAGCGGGAGAGTGAACGAGCAGTACTTC.

The chain uses TRBV11-2 and TRBJ2-2, with a tentative D call TRBD2 (6 bases). The CDR3 has 15 amino acids. V shed 6 bases and J shed 7 bases, with 18 bases lying between them. Germline assignment: CDR1 SGHAT and CDR2 FQNNGV. The CDR3 sequence: CASSWDGSQSGELFF. The CDR3 DNA sequence: TGTGCCAGCAGTTGGGACGGGAGTCAGAGCGGGGAGCTGTTTTTT. The variable domain in full, with the rest retrieved from reference TRBV11-2 and TRBJ2-2, is EAGVAQSPRYKIIEKRQSVAFWCNPISGHATLYWYQQILGQGPKLLIQFQNNGVVDDSQLPKDRFSAERLKGVDSTLKIQPAKLEDSAVYLCASSWDGSQSGELFFGEGSRLTVL.

This clone was recorded many times. The gene calls are TRBV7-2 and TRBJ2-1, with TRBD2 identical over 10 bases. Germline trimming cut 6 bases from V and 4 bases from J; bases unmatched to any gene: 6. Germline CDR1 and CDR2: SGHTA and FQGNSA. The CDR3 is 15 amino acids. The DNA for the CDR3 is TGTGCCAGCAGGACCGGGACTAGCGAGTACAATGAGCAGTTCTTC. Its protein is CASRTGTSEYNEQFF. Drawing the rest from reference TRBV7-2 and TRBJ2-1, the complete variable domain is GAGVSQSPSNKVTEKGKDVELRCDPISGHTALYWYRQSLGQGLEFLIYFQGNSAPDKSGLPSDRFSAERTGGSVSTLTIQRTQQEDSAVYLCASRTGTSEYNEQFFGPGTRLTVL.

This clone came up once. V gene TRBV30 combines with J gene TRBJ1-1; D perhaps matches TRBD1 (5 bases). Looked up from germline, CDR1 is GTSNPN and CDR2 is SVGIG (reference sequence). The CDR3 sequence is 14 residues long. V lost 1 base, J lost 7 bases, and 16 bases lay in between. The CDR3 sequence: CAWSDQKPGGEAFF. Here the CDR3 DNA reads TGTGCCTGGAGTGATCAGAAGCCCGGGGGTGAAGCTTTCTTT.

The chain recombines TRBV5-4 with TRBJ2-1, with D perhaps matching TRBD1 (6 bases). Germline CDR1 is SGHNT and CDR2 is YYREEE (reference sequence). Deletions cut 4 bases from V and 7 bases from J, with 9 bases between. This CDR3 is built from 12 residues. The CDR3, as DNA: TGTGCCAGCAGCCGAGACAGGAATGAGCAGTTCTTC. Translated: CASSRDRNEQFF.

This clone is a singleton in its sample. The chain uses TRBV7-2 and TRBJ2-5; TRBD2 might be the D (6 bases). V was pared by 5 bases and J by 5 bases, with 15 bases between. The germline CDR1 and CDR2 sequences are SGHTA and FQGNSA. The CDR3 extends over 14 amino acids. In DNA, the CDR3 is TGTGCCAGCAGCAAGTTGGGGGGTAGGGAGACCCAGTACTTC. Encoded protein: CASSKLGGRETQYF.

The CDR3 DNA is TGTGCCAGCAGTCTGGCCCTCAGCGGATCCTACGAGCAGTACTTC. Translated: CASSLALSGSYEQYF. The gene calls are TRBV28 and TRBJ2-7, with a possible D match to TRBD2 (5 bases). This CDR3 spans 15 amino acids. In germline, CDR1 is MDHEN, CDR2 SYDVKM. Between the trimmed V and J ends, which lost 5 bases and 1 base, there was a span of 15 bases. Full variable domain (missing parts from reference TRBV28 and TRBJ2-7): DVKVTQSSRYLVKRTGEKVFLECVQDMDHENMFWYRQDPGLGLRLIYFSYDVKMKEKGDIPEGYSVSREKKERFSLILESASTNQTSMYLCASSLALSGSYEQYFGPGTRLTVT.

This clone was detected a few times. The genes are TRBV18 and TRBJ2-1; no clear D gene. The V gene lost 4 bases and the J gene lost 5 bases, with 9 bases spanning the gap. Germline assignment: CDR1 KGHSH and CDR2 LQKENI. This CDR3 has 13 amino acids. The CDR3 spells CASSRLVDNEQFF. As DNA, the CDR3 is TGTGCCAGCTCACGGCTAGTAGACAATGAGCAGTTCTTC.

In this sample, this clone turned up many times. The sample contains more than one DNA sequence encoding this CDR3. This chain uses TRBV30 with TRBJ2-5; D unresolved. CDR1 is GTSNPN and CDR2 is SVGIG in the germline V gene (reference sequence). The CDR3 runs 11 residues. V lost 5 bases and J lost 0, with 4 bases in between. The DNA for the CDR3 is TGTGCCTGGGCAGACCAAGAGACCCAGTACTTC. Translating gives CAWADQETQYF.

The rearrangement links TRBV5-4 to TRBJ2-1; D is possibly TRBD1 (5 bases). CDR3 length: 15 residues. Deletions cut 6 bases from V and 0 bases from J, with 13 bases between. Looked up from germline, CDR1 is SGHNT and CDR2 is YYREEE (reference sequence). The CDR3 DNA follows: TGTGCCAGCACCTCAGGGCTCAGCTCCTACAATGAGCAGTTCTTC. This gives the protein CASTSGLSSYNEQFF.

This clone was observed a handful of times. CDR3 bases: TGCAGCGTCCGCCCGGGGAGCACGCACAACAATGAGCAGTTCTTC. The encoded protein is CSVRPGSTHNNEQFF. J is TRBJ2-1 and V is TRBV29-1, with D possibly being TRBD2 (5 bases). Trimming cost V 6 bases and J 5 bases, with 20 bases left between them. The germline V gene has CDR1 SQVTM and CDR2 ANQGSEA. The CDR3 spans 15 residues.

This clone appeared a few times. The chain couples TRBV9 to TRBJ1-6; D possibly corresponds to TRBD1 (5 bases). The germline V gene has CDR1 SGDLS and CDR2 YYNGEE. This CDR3 spans 15 amino acids. The germline V and J ends were trimmed by 0 bases and 6 bases, with 10 bases remaining between them. The CDR3 loop reads CASSVAGSGNSPLHF. The DNA for the CDR3 is TGTGCCAGCAGCGTAGCAGGGTCAGGTAATTCACCCCTCCACTTT.

This clone occurred a few times. CDR3 bases: TGTGCCAGCAGGGGAAGCGGGCCCACGACAGATACGCAGTATTTT. Translating gives CASRGSGPTTDTQYF. J is TRBJ2-3 and V is TRBV2, with D possibly TRBD2 on 6 matching bases. This CDR3 is built from 15 residues. Trimming cost V 6 bases and J 3 bases, with 16 bases left between them. Germline V gene lookup returns CDR1 SNHLY and CDR2 FYNNEI.

The chain carries TRBV4-1 and TRBJ2-3; D gene ambiguous. The CDR3 is 17 residues long. Trimming left V 0 bases short and J 2 bases short, with 15 bases between. The germline V gene encodes CDR1 MGHRA and CDR2 YSYEKL. CDR3 nucleotide sequence: TGCGCCAGCAGCCAAGAATACGGGCGCCTCTCCACAGATACGCAGTATTTT. Translated, it gives CASSQEYGRLSTDTQYF.